The rows below give T cell receptor beta chains drawn from one sample of a study of cytomegalovirus exposure and HLA in healthy donors. The protocol was immunoSEQ multiplex PCR, while the TCRdb copy is restricted to in-frame clones and leaves out a portion. Its table records around 70,000 clones. The material sequenced was PBMCs. The receptor set was obtained from a boy aged 10-17 years in good health and CMV-seronegative. CDR3s include the opening cysteine and the closing phenylalanine or tryptophan. D genes are given only for firm matches.

j_call	d_call	v_call	cdr3_aa	cdr3_nt
TRBJ2-7	NA	TRBV18	CASSQQGSGEQYF	TGTGCCAGCTCACAGCAGGGAAGCGGGGAGCAGTACTTC
TRBJ2-7	NA	TRBV18	CASSPGVQRTYEQYF	TGTGCCAGCTCCCCCGGGGTCCAAAGAACCTACGAGCAGTACTTC
TRBJ2-3	TRBD2	TRBV4-2	CASSQDRGGRAATQYF	TGTGCCAGCAGCCAAGATCGAGGCGGGAGGGCGGCTACGCAGTATTTT
TRBJ2-7	NA	TRBV18	CASSPSSYEQYF	TGTGCCAGCTCACCGAGCTCCTACGAGCAGTACTTC
TRBJ1-5	TRBD1	TRBV19	CASSYLTGANQPQHF	TGTGCCAGTAGTTACCTTACAGGGGCGAATCAGCCCCAGCATTTT
TRBJ2-2	TRBD2	TRBV29-1	CSVSQRGRWEGARNTGELFF	TGCAGCGTCTCGCAAAGAGGACGTTGGGAGGGAGCCAGAAACACCGGGGAGCTGTTTTTT
TRBJ1-1	NA	TRBV6-1	CAIATGMNTEAFF	TGTGCCATAGCGACGGGCATGAACACTGAAGCTTTCTTT
TRBJ2-1	TRBD2	TRBV7-9	CASSLMASGDNEQFF	TGTGCCAGCAGCTTAATGGCTAGCGGGGACAATGAGCAGTTCTTC
TRBJ2-1	NA	TRBV29-1	CSVEEQGVQFF	TGCAGCGTTGAAGAACAGGGTGTACAGTTCTTC
TRBJ2-1	TRBD2	TRBV6-5	CASSGVAGGNNEQFF	TGTGCCAGCAGCGGAGTAGCGGGGGGGAACAATGAGCAGTTCTTC
TRBJ1-6	NA	TRBV19	CASREKGVSPLHF	TGTGCCAGTAGAGAAAAAGGGGTATCACCCCTCCACTTT
TRBJ1-1	NA	TRBV6-1	CASRTGGATNTEAFF	TGTGCCAGCAGGACTGGAGGGGCGACGAACACTGAAGCTTTCTTT
TRBJ2-1	NA	TRBV7-6	CASSLASPGVDNEQFF	TGTGCCAGCAGCTTAGCATCCCCGGGAGTGGACAATGAGCAGTTCTTC
TRBJ2-7	NA	TRBV19	CASAEAFTYEQYF	TGTGCCTCAGCAGAGGCGTTCACCTACGAGCAGTACTTC
TRBJ1-2	NA	TRBV6-1	CASSVDRYGGYTF	TGTGCCAGCAGTGTCGACAGGTATGGTGGCTACACCTTC
TRBJ2-5	TRBD2	TRBV5-1	CASSLGGHSRGDQETQYF	TGCGCCAGCAGCTTGGGGGGCCACTCGCGGGGGGACCAAGAGACCCAGTACTTC
TRBJ2-7	NA	TRBV18	CASSETEGTHEQYF	TGTGCCAGCTCAGAAACGGAGGGGACCCACGAGCAGTACTTC
TRBJ1-2	TRBD1	TRBV6-5	CASRTGGYGYTF	TGTGCCAGCAGAACAGGGGGCTATGGCTACACCTTC
TRBJ2-2	NA	TRBV5-4	CASSLGGQFTGELFF	TGTGCCAGCAGCTTGGGGGGGCAGTTCACCGGGGAGCTGTTTTTT
TRBJ2-2	NA	TRBV5-4	CASSLGLANTGELFF	TGTGCCAGCAGCTTGGGTCTAGCGAACACCGGGGAGCTGTTTTTT
TRBJ2-1	TRBD2	TRBV6-5	CASSQRGSYNEQFF	TGTGCCAGCAGTCAGCGGGGCTCCTACAATGAGCAGTTCTTC
TRBJ1-2	NA	TRBV7-9	CASSLVGEQTYGYTF	TGTGCCAGCAGCTTAGTCGGGGAACAGACCTATGGCTACACCTTC
TRBJ2-7	TRBD1	TRBV11-2	CASSRAGQGSYEQYF	TGTGCCAGCAGCCGGGCGGGACAGGGATCCTACGAGCAGTACTTC
TRBJ2-3	NA	TRBV2	CASGDREALAGSTDTQYF	TGTGCCAGCGGGGACAGGGAGGCCCTAGCGGGGAGCACAGATACGCAGTATTTT
TRBJ2-7	NA	TRBV20-1	CSAGLAYEQYF	TGCAGTGCCGGTCTAGCCTACGAGCAGTACTTC
TRBJ2-2	TRBD2	TRBV18	CASSPLLAGGTNTGELFF	TGTGCCAGCTCACCACTTCTAGCGGGGGGAACGAACACCGGGGAGCTGTTTTTT
TRBJ2-3	TRBD2	TRBV4-1	CASSPGTRRATQYF	TGCGCCAGCAGCCCCGGGACTAGGCGGGCTACGCAGTATTTT
TRBJ2-5	NA	TRBV18	CASSPRRTLETQYF	TGTGCCAGCTCACCACGGAGGACCTTGGAGACCCAGTACTTC
TRBJ2-2	TRBD1	TRBV6-5	CASTDRGHTGELFF	TGTGCCAGCACCGACAGGGGGCATACCGGGGAGCTGTTTTTT
TRBJ2-3	TRBD2	TRBV6-1	CASSEALAGGPSTDTQYF	TGTGCCAGCAGTGAAGCACTAGCGGGGGGGCCTAGCACAGATACGCAGTATTTT
TRBJ1-1	TRBD1	TRBV18	CASSPTGTGSVTEAFF	TGTGCCAGCTCACCCACAGGGACAGGGTCAGTCACTGAAGCTTTCTTT
TRBJ2-7	NA	TRBV5-8	CASSLVLTGIAYEQYF	TGTGCCAGCAGCTTGGTTTTAACAGGAATCGCCTACGAGCAGTACTTC
TRBJ1-1	NA	TRBV19	CAVGTVNTEAFF	TGTGCAGTAGGGACTGTGAACACTGAAGCTTTCTTT
TRBJ2-6	TRBD1	TRBV15	CATSRDRRTGVSGANVLTF	TGTGCCACCAGCAGAGATCGTAGGACAGGGGTTTCTGGGGCCAACGTCCTGACTTTC
TRBJ1-2	TRBD1	TRBV19	CASRVLGSGQASTF	TGTGCCAGTAGAGTATTAGGGTCGGGACAGGCCTCTACCTTC
TRBJ2-1	NA	TRBV5-5	CASSLNRGLYNEQFF	TGTGCCAGCAGCTTGAACAGGGGACTTTACAATGAGCAGTTCTTC
TRBJ2-7	NA	TRBV18	CASSPPEVYYEQYF	TGTGCCAGCTCACCACCGGAGGTATACTACGAGCAGTACTTC